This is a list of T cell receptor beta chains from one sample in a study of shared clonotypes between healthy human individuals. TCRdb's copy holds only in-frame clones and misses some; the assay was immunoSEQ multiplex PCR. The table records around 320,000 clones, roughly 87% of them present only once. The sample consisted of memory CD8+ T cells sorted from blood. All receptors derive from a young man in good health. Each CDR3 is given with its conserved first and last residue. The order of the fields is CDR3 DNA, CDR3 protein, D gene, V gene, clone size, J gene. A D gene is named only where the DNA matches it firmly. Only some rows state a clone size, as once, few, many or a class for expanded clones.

TGCGCCAGCCAGGAGGACAGAACGAACACTGAAGCTTTCTTT,CASQEDRTNTEAFF,.,TRBV5-1,.,TRBJ1-1
TGCGCCAGCAGCCCAGAGGGGGGGCAATTGGCTACGCAGTATTTT,CASSPEGGQLATQYF,.,TRBV5-1,few,TRBJ2-3
TGCGCCAGCAGCCAAGATCAGGGTTATGAGCAGTTCTTC,CASSQDQGYEQFF,.,TRBV4-3,few,TRBJ2-1
TGTGCCAGCAGCGTAGATGGGGGCTCTGGAAACACCATATATTTT,CASSVDGGSGNTIYF,.,TRBV9,.,TRBJ1-3
TGTGCCACCACGGCTGGGGCGGGGAATCAGCCCCAGCATTTT,CATTAGAGNQPQHF,.,TRBV6-5,.,TRBJ1-5
TGTGCCAGCAGCTTTCGGACAGAACTGACCGGGGAGCTGTTTTTT,CASSFRTELTGELFF,.,TRBV13,.,TRBJ2-2
TGTGCCAGCAGCTGGGGACGGGGATCCTACGAGCAGTACTTC,CASSWGRGSYEQYF,.,TRBV5-4,.,TRBJ2-7
TGCGCCAGCAGCATTGGTACTGCTTACGAGCAGTACTTC,CASSIGTAYEQYF,.,TRBV5-1,.,TRBJ2-7
TGTGCCAGTGCGGCGGGGTTTGGCTACGAGCAGTACTTC,CASAAGFGYEQYF,.,TRBV19,many,TRBJ2-7
TGTGCCAGCAGCCGGAGGGGGCTGGGCTATGGCTACACCTTC,CASSRRGLGYGYTF,TRBD1,TRBV7-4,.,TRBJ1-2
TGTGCCAGCAGTTACGCGAGACAGGGGGGAACAGATACGCAGTATTTT,CASSYARQGGTDTQYF,TRBD1,TRBV6-6,once,TRBJ2-3
TGTGCCAGCGGGACACACCTAAGCTACGAGCAGTACTTC,CASGTHLSYEQYF,.,TRBV7-9,.,TRBJ2-7
TGTGCCAGCAGTCCCCACATCGGGACAGGGAACACCGGGGAGCTGTTTTTT,CASSPHIGTGNTGELFF,TRBD1,TRBV27,.,TRBJ2-2